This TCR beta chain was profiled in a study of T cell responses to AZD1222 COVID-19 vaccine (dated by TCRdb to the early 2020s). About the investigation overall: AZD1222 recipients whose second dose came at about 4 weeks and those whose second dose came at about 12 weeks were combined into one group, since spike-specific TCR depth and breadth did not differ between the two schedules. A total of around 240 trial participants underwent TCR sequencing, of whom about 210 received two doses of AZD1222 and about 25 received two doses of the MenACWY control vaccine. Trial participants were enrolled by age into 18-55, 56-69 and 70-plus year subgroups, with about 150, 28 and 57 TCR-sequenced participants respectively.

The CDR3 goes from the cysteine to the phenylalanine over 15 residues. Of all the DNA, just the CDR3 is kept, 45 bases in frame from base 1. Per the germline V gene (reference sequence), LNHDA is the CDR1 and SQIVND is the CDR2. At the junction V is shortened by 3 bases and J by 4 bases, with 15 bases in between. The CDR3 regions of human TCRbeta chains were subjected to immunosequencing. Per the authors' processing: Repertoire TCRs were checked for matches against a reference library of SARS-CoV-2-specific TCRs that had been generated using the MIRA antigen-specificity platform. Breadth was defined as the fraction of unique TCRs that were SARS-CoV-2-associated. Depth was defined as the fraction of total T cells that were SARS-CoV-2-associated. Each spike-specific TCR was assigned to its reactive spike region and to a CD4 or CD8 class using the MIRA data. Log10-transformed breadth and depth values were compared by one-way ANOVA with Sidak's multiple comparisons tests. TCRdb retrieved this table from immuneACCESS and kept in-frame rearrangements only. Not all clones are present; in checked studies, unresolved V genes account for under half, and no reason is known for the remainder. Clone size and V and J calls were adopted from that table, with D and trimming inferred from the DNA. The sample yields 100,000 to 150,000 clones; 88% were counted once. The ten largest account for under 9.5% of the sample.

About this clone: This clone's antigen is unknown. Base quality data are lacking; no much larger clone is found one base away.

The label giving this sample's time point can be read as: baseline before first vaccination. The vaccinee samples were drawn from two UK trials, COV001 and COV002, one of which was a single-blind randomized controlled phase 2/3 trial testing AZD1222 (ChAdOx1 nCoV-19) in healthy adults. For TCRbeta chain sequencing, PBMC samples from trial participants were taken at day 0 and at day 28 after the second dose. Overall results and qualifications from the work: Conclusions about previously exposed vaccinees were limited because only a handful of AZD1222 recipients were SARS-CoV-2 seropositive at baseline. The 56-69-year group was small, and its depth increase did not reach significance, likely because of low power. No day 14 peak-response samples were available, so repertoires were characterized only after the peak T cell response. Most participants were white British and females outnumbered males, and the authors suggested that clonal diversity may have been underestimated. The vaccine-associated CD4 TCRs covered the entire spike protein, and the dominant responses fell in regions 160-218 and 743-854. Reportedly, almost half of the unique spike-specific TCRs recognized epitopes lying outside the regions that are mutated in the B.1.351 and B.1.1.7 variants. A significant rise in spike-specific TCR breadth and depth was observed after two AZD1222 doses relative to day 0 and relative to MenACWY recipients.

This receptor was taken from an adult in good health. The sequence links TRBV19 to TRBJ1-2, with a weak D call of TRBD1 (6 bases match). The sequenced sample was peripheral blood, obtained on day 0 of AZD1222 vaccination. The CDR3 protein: CASSMGSGDTYGYTF. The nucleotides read TGTGCCAGTAGTATGGGTTCCGGGGACACCTATGGCTACACCTTC. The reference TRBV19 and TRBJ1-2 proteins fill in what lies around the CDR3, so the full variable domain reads DGGITQSPKYLFRKEGQNVTLSCEQNLNHDAMYWYRQDPGQGLRLIYYSQIVNDFQKGDIAEGYSVSREKKESFPLTVTSAQKNPTAFYLCASSMGSGDTYGYTFGSGTRLTVV.